This T cell receptor (beta chain) derives from a study of type 1 and type 2 diabetes patients (dated by TCRdb to about 2016). Regarding the study in general: About 9 type 1 diabetes patients, four type 2 diabetes patients and roughly six nondiabetic controls were recruited in China to form the cohort. V gene usage was similar between roughly 19-cycle and approximately 25-cycle amplification, suggesting similar primer efficiencies and random PCR bias. Type 2 diabetes patients served as a disease comparison group for the type 1 diabetes patients. TCRbeta libraries were sequenced paired-end on Illumina HiSeq 2000 or MiSeq instruments. Throughout the study, CD4 or CD8 MicroBeads on MACS columns were used to positively select CD4+ and CD8+ T cells from PBMCs. TCRbeta repertoires were profiled by high-throughput sequencing in the study to compare type 1 diabetes, type 2 diabetes and nondiabetic individuals. A total of 15 million to 20 million paired-end reads were generated across the whole study. Points the paper makes about the study in general: Only a few highly-expanded CD4+ clones (median one) were found in type 2 diabetes patients, and these clones made up a median roughly 3.6% of reads. Because only a limited number of T2D and control samples were sequenced, some T1D-only HECs might also appear in more T2D or control samples. In both CD4+ and CD8+ T cells, type 2 diabetes repertoires were highly diverse, with diversity significantly greater than that of type 1 diabetes repertoires. Type 2 diabetes and control samples had highly correlated V and J gene usage patterns, with the correlation between samples averaging about 0.97. The study groups were not matched for age and gender, which could bias interpretation.

This clonotype was picked up a small number of times. Its antigen is not yet known. Per-base quality was not reported, and no clone a single base away is much larger than it. The run used an Illumina MiSeq. TCRbeta CDR3 amplification used genomic DNA from the sorted T cell subsets as template. The TCRbeta CDR3 region was amplified by multiplex PCR using 30 forward and 13 reverse primers. PCR products were purified with AMPure XP beads, then indices and adaptors were added in a second approximately 26-cycle PCR. Before sequencing, the libraries were purified from gel with the QIAquick Gel Extraction Kit. Per the authors' processing: Paired-end reads were merged using FLASH and were aligned with IgBLAST to IMGT V, D and J germline references. After reads whose alignment identity to germline references fell below 70% were discarded, roughly 10,000,000 reads remained study-wide. IMGT definitions were followed to assign CDR3 boundaries, reading frame and productivity. Clones at or above 1% of reads were defined as highly-expanded clones, and diversity was measured by normalized Shannon entropy. Group differences in Shannon entropy were tested with unpaired two-tailed t-tests. TCRdb's own reprocessing of the public reads used fastp at Q25 and MiXCR and kept productive beta chains. Each CDR3 protein gets just one entry, which takes the most common genes and DNA from the rows behind it. V and J calls and clone size were set by TCRdb, not the authors. In this sample the table shows a few hundred thousand distinct CDR3 sequences, roughly 44% of which occur a single time. The biggest ten clones account for about an eighth of the sample.

All diabetic patients met standard classification criteria for type 1 or type 2 diabetes, with glucose and C-peptide assessed by WHO-recommended methods. Donors were excluded if they had other autoimmune diseases or infections within the previous four weeks. Approximately 10 milliliters of peripheral blood were drawn from each participant. LymphoPrep density separation was used to isolate PBMCs. The CDR3, cysteine through phenylalanine, is 17 amino acids long. The read is trimmed to its CDR3 DNA, 51 bases read in frame from base 1. Germline trimming: 2 bases from V, 5 bases from J; junction bases outside gene matches: 14. The germline V gene provides CDR1 MNHEY and CDR2 SVGEGT.

The sequence links TRBV6-2 or TRBV6-3 to TRBJ2-7; 8 junctional bases match TRBD1. Sequencing input: peripheral blood mononuclear cells (PBMCs). The receptor was isolated from a young man with type 2 diabetes. The CDR3 protein sequence reads: CASSYLPPEDRDHEQYF. The DNA sequence is as follows: TGTGCCAGCAGTTACCTCCCTCCCGAGGACAGGGACCACGAGCAGTACTTC.